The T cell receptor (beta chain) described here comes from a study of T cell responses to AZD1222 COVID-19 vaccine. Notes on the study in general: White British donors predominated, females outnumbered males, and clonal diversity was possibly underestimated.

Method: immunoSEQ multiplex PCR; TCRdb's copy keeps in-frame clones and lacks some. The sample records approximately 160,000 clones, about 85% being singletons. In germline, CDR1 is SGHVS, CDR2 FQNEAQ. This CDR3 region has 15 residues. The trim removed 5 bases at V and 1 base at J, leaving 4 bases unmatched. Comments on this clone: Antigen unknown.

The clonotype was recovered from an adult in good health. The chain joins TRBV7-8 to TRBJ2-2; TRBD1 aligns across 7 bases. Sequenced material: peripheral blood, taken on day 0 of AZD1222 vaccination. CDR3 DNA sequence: TGTGCCAGCAGCCCACAGGGGAGGAACACCGGGGAGCTGTTTTTT. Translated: CASSPQGRNTGELFF.